This T cell receptor (beta chain) is from a study of T cells after posttransplantation cyclophosphamide. The naive gate required viable CD3+CD4+ or CD3+CD8+ cells with CCR7+CD45RA+CD45RO-CD95-CD27+CD28+ phenotype. Germline values: CDR1 KGHSH, CDR2 LQKENI. The CDR3 consists of 15 residues. V lost 4 bases to trimming and J lost 7 bases, with 14 bases between them. Clones were read by immunoSEQ multiplex PCR, and TCRdb kept only the in-frame ones, dropping some. This table has 25,000 to 40,000 clones, about 91% appearing once. The study's findings and limits: Recipient CMV seropositivity and CMV reactivation strongly tracked TRB clonality. Donor CD8+ memory clones often dominated recipient blood repertoires at later times.

Points on this clone: The antigen is undetermined.

The clonotype comes from a man aged 25-40 years in good health and a related stem cell transplant donor. J is TRBJ1-6 and V is TRBV18, with D possibly being TRBD1 (6 bases). Sequences were obtained from naive CD4+ T cells sorted from blood. CDR3 protein: CASSLKDSENSPLHF. The CDR3 DNA reads as TGTGCCAGCTCACTTAAGGACAGTGAGAATTCACCCCTCCACTTT.